This TCR beta chain was captured in a study of blood T cells in healthy people across ages. Study-wide results and limits: It was not possible, with unsorted PBMCs, to conclusively compare naive and antigen-experienced cells.

The CDR3 sequence is 11 residues long. Trimming pared 4 bases from V and 5 bases from J, leaving 9 bases between. Germline-derived CDR1 and CDR2 are DFQATT and SNEGSKA (reference sequence). The authors ran a second PCR of roughly 7 to 11 cycles using a sample-barcoded 5' primer and a J-beta primer mix. TCRdb processed the 5' RACE reads anew with MiXCR; each CDR3 protein has one entry. The data show roughly 830,000 distinct CDR3 sequences, with around two thirds seen just once and roughly 25% held by the top ten. Points on this clonotype: Its antigen is not known.

The genes are TRBV20-1 and TRBJ2-7; D might be TRBD2 (5 bases). Input material: blood. The receptor was isolated from a man between 25 and 39 years old in good health. In DNA form, the CDR3 reads TGCAGTGCTATGAGGGCCCACGAGCAGTACTTC. Its protein is CSAMRAHEQYF.